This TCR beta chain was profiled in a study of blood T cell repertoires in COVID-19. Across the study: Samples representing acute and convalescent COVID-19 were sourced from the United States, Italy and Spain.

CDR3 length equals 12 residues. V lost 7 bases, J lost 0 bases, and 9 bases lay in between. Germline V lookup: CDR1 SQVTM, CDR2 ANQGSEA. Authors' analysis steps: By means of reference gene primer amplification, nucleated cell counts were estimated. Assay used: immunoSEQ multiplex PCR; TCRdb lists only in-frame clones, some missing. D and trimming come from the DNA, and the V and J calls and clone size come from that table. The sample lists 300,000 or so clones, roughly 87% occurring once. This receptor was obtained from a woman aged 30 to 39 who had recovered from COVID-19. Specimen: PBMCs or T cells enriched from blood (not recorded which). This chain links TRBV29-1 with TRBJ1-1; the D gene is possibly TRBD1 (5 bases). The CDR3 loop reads CSGNRMNTEAFF. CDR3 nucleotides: TGCAGCGGAAACAGGATGAACACTGAAGCTTTCTTT.